This record concerns one TCR beta chain sequence. The sample originates from a study of technical replicates of blood from several donors. Repertoires were generated with immunoSEQ multiplex PCR, while TCRdb's copy carries only in-frame clones and drops some. The top ten hold under 6.5% of the sample, which has more than 50,000 clones, around nine tenths seen once. CDR3 length: 13 residues. Trimming removed 4 bases from V and 8 bases from J; junction bases left unmatched: 4. CDR1 is SGHRS, CDR2 YFSETQ, per germline. The specimen sequenced was PBMCs. The chain is built from TRBV5-1 and TRBJ1-2; 11 positions agree with TRBD1. The source of this sequence is a human donor in good health. Some clones in this sample may be carry-over from other donors' samples. For the CDR3, the DNA is TGCGCCAGCAGCCGGACAGGGGGCGAAGGCTACACCTTC. Protein product: CASSRTGGEGYTF.